The 29 T cell receptor beta chains given below trace back to one sample, sequenced in a study of T cells expressing NK-cell markers. Reanalyzing the 5' RACE reads, TCRdb keeps one entry per CDR3 protein, without DNA. This sample's clone table lists 400,000 to 450,000 distinct CDR3 sequences. The sample was blood T cells: a sorted CD56 or NKG2C T cell subset, CD4+ or CD8+ T cells, or bulk PBMC T cells (not recorded which). These receptors were collected from a woman between 18 and 70 years old in good health.

The V call is TRBV6-2 or TRBV6-3, the J call TRBJ2-1; TCRdb proposes TRBD1, but this gene call is untestable without DNA. From germline, CDR1 is MNHEY and CDR2 SVGEGT. The CDR3 sequence is 16 residues long. This chain's CDR3 is CASTFPGGMPYNEQFF.

The V gene is TRBV29-1, the J gene TRBJ2-2; TCRdb indicates TRBD2, and absent DNA this call remains unverified. The CDR3 is 14 residues long. The germline V gene encodes CDR1 SQVTM and CDR2 ANQGSEA. The CDR3 region is CSVGTSGGTGELFF.

The chain joins TRBV7-2 to TRBJ1-1. Germline V gene sequence: CDR1 SGHTA, CDR2 FQGNSA. The length of the CDR3 is 14 residues. This CDR3 is CASSLSRSNTEAFF.

This rearrangement joins TRBV9 to TRBJ2-7; lacking DNA, the TRBD1 call made by TCRdb goes unchecked. Germline loops: CDR1 SGDLS, CDR2 YYNGEE. The CDR3 has 14 amino acids. The CDR3 loop reads CASSVRDSTYEQYF.

The CDR3: CASSTKGAGLTGELFF. The chain carries TRBV19 and TRBJ2-2; with no DNA, the TCRdb D assignment of TRBD1 cannot be verified. Per germline, CDR1 LNHDA and CDR2 SQIVND (reference sequence). There are 16 residues in the CDR3.

The rearrangement links TRBV20-1 to TRBJ2-3; TCRdb reports TRBD2, a call that lacks DNA to check it against. The CDR3 runs 14 residues. The germline V gene has CDR1 DFQATT and CDR2 SNEGSKA (reference sequence). This CDR3 reads CSAYSGSVADTQYF.

The CDR3 spells CASRRLAGNEF. This chain links TRBV12-3 or TRBV12-4 with TRBJ2-3; lacking DNA, the TRBD2 call made by TCRdb goes unchecked. The CDR3 is 11 amino acids.

The J gene is TRBJ1-2, the V gene TRBV30; TCRdb calls TRBD1, which cannot be checked without DNA. The CDR3 runs to 14 residues. The germline V gene has CDR1 GTSNPN and CDR2 SVGIG (reference sequence). This CDR3 reads CAWSVLGGDYGYTF.

This chain connects TRBV6-1 to TRBJ1-1. Looked up from germline, CDR1 is MNHNS and CDR2 is SASEGT. The CDR3 is 14 residues long. This chain's CDR3 is CASSPQIGNTEAFF.

J is TRBJ2-2 and V is TRBV7-2; as DNA is missing, the TRBD1 call by TCRdb cannot be tested. The CDR3 runs to 14 residues. The germline V gene encodes CDR1 SGHTA and CDR2 FQGNSA. CDR3: CASRGQTNTGELFF.

This rearrangement joins TRBV5-4 to TRBJ2-1; TCRdb picks TRBD2, but there is no DNA to check that call. This CDR3 region has 16 residues. CDR1 SGHNT and CDR2 YYREEE come from the germline V gene (reference sequence). The CDR3 loop is CASSAGLAGGGNEQFF.

The genes are TRBV12-3 or TRBV12-4 and TRBJ2-1; TCRdb selects TRBD2, and the lack of DNA leaves this call unchecked. The CDR3 has 15 residues. CDR3 sequence reads: CASSPPAGGYNEQFF.

The chain uses TRBV24-1 and TRBJ1-1; with no DNA, the TCRdb D assignment of TRBD1 cannot be verified. CDR1 and CDR2 (germline): KGHDR, SFDVKD. The CDR3 length is 13 residues. The CDR3 protein is CATGRTTNTEAFF.

The chain employs TRBV5-1 and TRBJ2-1; TCRdb calls TRBD2, which cannot be checked without DNA. The CDR3 loop spans 15 amino acids. Per the germline V gene, CDR1 is SGHRS and CDR2 is YFSETQ. CDR3 residues: CAGTRLAGDYNEQFF.

The chain joins TRBV12-3 or TRBV12-4 to TRBJ1-1. The CDR3 is 14 amino acids. CDR3 amino acids: CASSFRRSNTEAFF.

This chain joins TRBV18 and TRBJ2-3; TCRdb's D call, TRBD2, is unchecked because there is no DNA. CDR3 size: 15 residues. Germline V lookup: CDR1 KGHSH, CDR2 LQKENI. The CDR3 reads CASSPPRGPTDTQYF.

The chain has TRBV6-1 and TRBJ2-3; with no DNA, the TCRdb D assignment of TRBD2 cannot be verified. Germline loops: CDR1 MNHNS, CDR2 SASEGT. The CDR3 is 14 residues long. CDR3 amino acids: CASTRGPRTDTQYF.

CDR3 protein: CASSQGARFEAFF. The chain combines TRBV7-9 with TRBJ1-1; absent DNA, TCRdb's TRBD1 call cannot be checked. Germline V gene data show CDR1 as SEHNR and CDR2 as FQNEAQ (reference sequence). The CDR3 contains 13 residues.

The rearrangement uses TRBV9 and TRBJ1-1; TCRdb lists TRBD1, though no DNA is available to test this call. Looked up from germline, CDR1 is SGDLS and CDR2 is YYNGEE. The CDR3 spans 15 residues. CDR3 sequence reads: CASSPETGLGTEAFF.

This chain joins TRBV15 and TRBJ1-6; TCRdb gives TRBD1 as the D gene, but with no DNA this cannot be confirmed. The CDR3 length is 17 residues. In germline, CDR1 is LNHNV, CDR2 YYDKDF (reference sequence). The CDR3 sequence: CATSRGPLSSYNSPLHF.

The chain employs TRBV20-1 and TRBJ2-7; no DNA is available, so the TRBD2 call from TCRdb remains unchecked. Looked up from germline, CDR1 is DFQATT and CDR2 is SNEGSKA (reference sequence). CDR3 size: 14 residues. The chain's CDR3 is CSALPGLAGYEQYF.

The chain has TRBV4-3 and TRBJ2-2. This CDR3 spans 16 amino acids. Germline V gene data show CDR1 as LGHNA and CDR2 as YSLEER. The CDR3 protein is CASSQDWSRSTGELFF.

The chain joins TRBV5-1 to TRBJ2-5. Germline V gives CDR1 SGHRS, CDR2 YFSETQ. The CDR3 covers 13 residues. CDR3 sequence reads: CASSWVWAETQYF.

Judged by frequency, this clonotype is medium-sized. This sequence joins TRBV27 and TRBJ2-1; checking the TCRdb D call of TRBD1 is not possible without DNA. The length of the CDR3 is 11 residues. CDR1 is MNHEY, CDR2 SMNVEV, per germline (reference sequence). The CDR3 here is CASRLGTSAFF.

The V and J genes are TRBV11-3 and TRBJ2-7; TCRdb gives TRBD1 as the D gene, but with no DNA this cannot be confirmed. This CDR3 has 14 amino acids. Germline V gene sequence: CDR1 SGHNT, CDR2 YENEEA. The CDR3 region is CASSLRGQGYEQYF.

The chain joins TRBV4-3 to TRBJ1-6. Germline CDR1 reads LGHNA; CDR2 reads YSLEER. There are 13 residues in the CDR3. CDR3 region: CASSQDEDSPLHF.

The CDR3: CASSHIPGLADNEQFF. V and J are TRBV4-3 and TRBJ2-1; TCRdb calls TRBD2, which cannot be checked without DNA. There are 16 residues in the CDR3. Germline-derived CDR1 and CDR2 are LGHNA and YSLEER.

The rearrangement links TRBV29-1 to TRBJ2-1; the TCRdb call, TRBD2, lacks DNA for checking. The CDR3 loop spans 14 amino acids. Germline V gene sequence: CDR1 SQVTM, CDR2 ANQGSEA. This chain's CDR3 is CSGLAGGPSNEQFF.

V usage is TRBV6-5 and J usage is TRBJ2-7; the D call of TRBD2 rests on TCRdb alone, since no DNA is present to check it. CDR1 is MNHEY, CDR2 SVGAGI, per germline. The CDR3 totals 16 residues. CDR3 sequence: CASSYSGSPGLSEQYF.